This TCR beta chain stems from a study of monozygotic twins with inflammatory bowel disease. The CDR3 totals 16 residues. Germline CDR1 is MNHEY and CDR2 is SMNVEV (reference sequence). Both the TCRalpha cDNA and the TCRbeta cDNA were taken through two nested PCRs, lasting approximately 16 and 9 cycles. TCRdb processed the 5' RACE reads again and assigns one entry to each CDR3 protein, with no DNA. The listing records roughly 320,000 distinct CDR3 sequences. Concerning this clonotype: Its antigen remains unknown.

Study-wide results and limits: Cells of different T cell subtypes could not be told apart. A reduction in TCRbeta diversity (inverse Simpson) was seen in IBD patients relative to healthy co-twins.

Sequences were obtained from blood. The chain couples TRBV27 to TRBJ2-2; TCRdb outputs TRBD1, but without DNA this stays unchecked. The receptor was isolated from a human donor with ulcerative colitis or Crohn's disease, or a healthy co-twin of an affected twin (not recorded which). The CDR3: CASNPSHRIVAGELFF.